Sequencing of this T cell receptor beta chain was carried out in a study of identical twins. Whole-study findings and limits: Part of the zero-insertion signal could reflect confounding by invariant MAIT and iNKT cells. Its conclusions, products of cross-sectional statistical analysis, did not come from following the same donors. Model-predicted out-of-frame TCR alpha sharing fell below observed values in monozygotic twins.

Trimming removed 8 bases from V and 6 bases from J, with 9 bases in between. In germline, CDR1 is MNHEY, CDR2 SVGEGT. This CDR3 contains 11 residues. MiXCR was run by TCRdb on the 5' RACE reads, yielding one entry per CDR3 protein. In the table there are 450,000 or so distinct CDR3 sequences, 24% of which are singletons. About this clonotype: Its target is unknown.

Healthy Caucasians, and only they, were the donors. The same specimen was also included in a second study, on T cells expressing NK-cell markers.

The gene calls are TRBV6-2 or TRBV6-3 and TRBJ2-3; no clear D gene. This sequence was found in a young woman in good health. The sample was CD4+ T cells sorted from blood. In DNA, the CDR3 is TGTGCCAGCGCTTTCCGGGATACGCAGTATTTT. Amino acids: CASAFRDTQYF.